Shown below are 29 T cell receptor beta chains from a single sample sequenced in a study of vaccination and CD4 T cells after COVID-19. As to treatment: approximately 10-day PBMC culture with coronavirus spike peptide pools or control peptides (ViraFEST assay). Their cognate antigens are unknown. Oncomine TCR Beta short-read sequencing was applied to DNA from cultured CD4+ T cells. One entry per CDR3 protein, called by TCRdb with MiXCR from the PCR reads. The sample holds about 12,000 distinct CDR3 sequences; roughly two thirds are singletons and the top ten take about 7.6%. Here the sequenced sample was CD4+ T cells from blood, cultured in vitro, taken before SARS-CoV-2 vaccination. The receptors originated from a human donor who had recovered from COVID-19.

The V gene is TRBV27, the J gene TRBJ2-7, with D perhaps TRBD2 (6 bases). The CDR3 runs 11 residues. The V and J ends lost 8 bases and 5 bases respectively, with 10 bases between them. From germline, CDR1 is MNHEY and CDR2 SMNVEV (reference sequence). Written as DNA, the CDR3 is TGTGCCAGCGGGAGGTCGAACGAGCAGTACTTC. It specifies CASGRSNEQYF.

This clonotype has only one observation. This sequence joins TRBV27 and TRBJ1-6, with D possibly being TRBD1 (6 bases). With 5 bases removed from V and 10 bases from J, the gap between germline ends came to 12 bases. CDR1 is MNHEY and CDR2 is SMNVEV in the germline V gene (reference sequence). CDR3 length: 13 residues. CDR3 bases: TGTGCCAGCAGTCACAGGGATGCGTCACCCCTCCACTTT. This sequence encodes CASSHRDASPLHF.

The V and J genes are TRBV19 and TRBJ1-5; weak D call: TRBD1 (5 bases). The CDR3 loop spans 16 amino acids. Trimming stripped 5 bases from V and 3 bases from J, with 17 bases between. Germline CDR1 is LNHDA and CDR2 is SQIVND (reference sequence). The CDR3 reads CASSLRDGVPNQPQHF. DNA for the CDR3: TGTGCCAGTAGTCTCCGGGACGGCGTTCCCAATCAGCCCCAGCATTTT.

Only one count was recorded for this clonotype. CDR3 loop: CASSLVSGVTDYGYTF. The CDR3 DNA reads as TGTGCCAGCAGCTTAGTGTCGGGGGTAACGGACTATGGCTACACCTTC. The chain recombines TRBV7-9 with TRBJ1-2; a weak D match, TRBD1 (5 bases). The germline gives CDR1 SEHNR, CDR2 FQNEAQ (reference sequence). The V end lost 1 base, the J end lost 3 bases, and 15 bases lay between the germline ends. The CDR3 is made up of 16 amino acids.

The chain uses TRBV20-1 and TRBJ2-7; D unclear. Germline-derived CDR1 and CDR2 are DFQATT and SNEGSKA (reference sequence). Trimming shortened V by 0 bases and J by 2 bases, and 11 bases separated the two germline ends. The CDR3 has 14 amino acids. CDR3 in amino acids: CSARDVSKPYEQYF. The CDR3 DNA reads as TGCAGTGCTAGAGATGTATCAAAGCCCTACGAGCAGTACTTC.

This chain joins TRBV30 and TRBJ2-1; no clear D gene. Trimming stripped 4 bases from V and 0 bases from J, with 7 bases between. The CDR3 contains 13 residues. Germline V gene sequence: CDR1 GTSNPN, CDR2 SVGIG (reference sequence). CDR3 coding DNA: TGTGCCTGGAAGGTCGCCTCCTACAATGAGCAGTTCTTC. Translated: CAWKVASYNEQFF.

This rearrangement joins TRBV6-1 to TRBJ1-4; TRBD1 matches 10 bases. Germline-derived CDR1 and CDR2 are MNHNS and SASEGT. V shed 6 bases and J 7 bases; nucleotides not matched to a gene: 5. The CDR3 is 14 amino acids. CDR3 protein: CASRRTGGGEKLFF. CDR3 sequence (DNA): TGTGCCAGCAGAAGGACAGGGGGAGGTGAAAAACTGTTTTTT.

V is TRBV20-1 and J is TRBJ1-2; no reliable D call. V lost 0 bases to trimming and J lost 4 bases, with 12 bases between them. Per germline, CDR1 DFQATT and CDR2 SNEGSKA (reference sequence). This CDR3 comprises 14 residues. This CDR3 reads CSARDPRTFYGYTF. CDR3 DNA: TGCAGTGCTAGAGACCCCCGAACCTTCTATGGCTACACCTTC.

The V gene is TRBV20-1, the J gene TRBJ2-1; 7 nucleotides agree with TRBD2. This CDR3 has 15 amino acids. V trimming: 1 base; J trimming: 7 bases; junction bases outside the gene matches: 10. Germline values: CDR1 DFQATT, CDR2 SNEGSKA (reference sequence). The CDR3 DNA sequence: TGCAGTGCTAGAGGTACGGCGGGAGCGCGGAATGAGCAGTTCTTC. It codes for CSARGTAGARNEQFF.

This clonotype was counted a single time. V usage is TRBV7-9 and J usage is TRBJ1-3; 7 bases are shared with TRBD1. Germline V lookup: CDR1 SEHNR, CDR2 FQNEAQ (reference sequence). V lost 5 bases to trimming and J lost 0 bases; unmatched junction nucleotides: 7. This CDR3 contains 16 residues. The CDR3 bases are TGTGCCAGCAGCACCAGACAGGGTACCTCTGGAAACACCATATATTTT. Translated: CASSTRQGTSGNTIYF.

The V call is TRBV30, the J call TRBJ1-5; D is uncertain. There are 13 residues in the CDR3. V lost 1 base and J lost 7, with 11 bases in between. CDR1 is GTSNPN, CDR2 SVGIG, per germline (reference sequence). The CDR3 DNA is TGTGCCTGGAGTGAGGGTCCCCGGCAGCCCCAGCATTTT. This translates into CAWSEGPRQPQHF.

The CDR3 loop is CASSPITGSYEQYF. CDR3 sequence (DNA): TGTGCCAGTAGTCCTATTACAGGCTCCTACGAGCAGTACTTC. The chain has TRBV19 and TRBJ2-7, with D perhaps TRBD1 (5 bases). The CDR3 loop spans 14 amino acids. V was shortened by 5 bases and J by 0 bases, with 11 bases between the two germline ends. Germline values: CDR1 LNHDA, CDR2 SQIVND (reference sequence).

The gene calls are TRBV12-3 or TRBV12-4 and TRBJ2-1, with 7 nucleotides matching TRBD2. V lost 8 bases and J lost 6; bases outside the gene matches: 7. This CDR3 region has 13 residues. This CDR3 is CASGPGRGNEQFF. CDR3 DNA: TGTGCCAGCGGTCCGGGGAGGGGCAATGAGCAGTTCTTC.

The chain combines TRBV7-6 with TRBJ2-7; 9 nucleotides line up with TRBD1. CDR3 size: 14 residues. V dropped 6 bases and J dropped 1; count of bases not matched to a gene: 4. Germline CDR1 reads SGHVS; CDR2 reads FNYEAQ. CDR3 bases: TGTGCCAGCAGGTCACAGGGGGCGTCCTACGAGCAGTACTTC. Protein: CASRSQGASYEQYF.

This clonotype turned up a few times. The chain links TRBV27 to TRBJ2-3; 8 nucleotides align to TRBD1. Germline CDR1 MNHEY, CDR2 SMNVEV (reference sequence). J lost 5 bases, V lost 8 bases, and 12 bases had no gene match. The length of the CDR3 is 15 residues. CDR3 bases: TGTGCCAGCGCAGGGGCAGGGGGCTTAGGAGATACGCAGTATTTT. The encoded protein is CASAGAGGLGDTQYF.

The chain has TRBV30 and TRBJ2-3; D ambiguous. V dropped 0 bases and J dropped 6 bases, with 10 bases sitting between them. This CDR3 comprises 13 residues. The germline V gene has CDR1 GTSNPN and CDR2 SVGIG (reference sequence). The CDR3 reads CAWSVNGRDTQYF. Here the CDR3 DNA reads TGTGCCTGGAGTGTGAACGGTCGTGATACGCAGTATTTT.

The chain has TRBV20-1 and TRBJ2-7; tentatively, D is TRBD1 (5 bases). Germline-derived CDR1 and CDR2 are DFQATT and SNEGSKA (reference sequence). The CDR3 covers 14 residues. V was shortened by 6 bases and J by 3 bases, with 18 bases between the two germline ends. CDR3 nucleotide sequence: TGCAGTGCAACTACCGCAAGGGGCCACTACGAGCAGTACTTC. Translating gives CSATTARGHYEQYF.

This clonotype occurred a few times. The rearrangement links TRBV15 to TRBJ2-7, with TRBD2 as a possible D gene (7 bases). This CDR3 spans 15 amino acids. Trimming left V 1 base short and J 5 bases short, with 15 bases between. The germline V gene encodes CDR1 LNHNV and CDR2 YYDKDF (reference sequence). The CDR3 bases are TGTGCCACCAGCAGAGGGGAGGGGGATGTGGACGAGCAGTACTTC. Protein product: CATSRGEGDVDEQYF.

This chain joins TRBV10-3 and TRBJ2-5; 7 positions agree with TRBD2. V was clipped by 7 bases and J by 1 base; unmatched bases: 6. The CDR3 length is 14 residues. CDR1 ENHRY and CDR2 SYGVKD come from the germline V gene. The CDR3 protein is CAIKPRGGQETQYF. As DNA, the CDR3 is TGTGCCATCAAACCCCGCGGGGGCCAAGAGACCCAGTACTTC.

The V and J genes are TRBV20-1 and TRBJ2-5, with D maybe TRBD2 (7 bases). The CDR3 extends over 13 amino acids. With 3 bases removed from V and 4 bases from J, the gap between germline ends came to 12 bases. The germline gives CDR1 DFQATT, CDR2 SNEGSKA (reference sequence). The CDR3 DNA sequence: TGCAGTGCTAGGGGGGGGCTAGGAGAGACCCAGTACTTC. It codes for CSARGGLGETQYF.

This chain connects TRBV27 to TRBJ2-6; D is undetermined. The length of the CDR3 is 15 residues. V lost 4 bases, J lost 0 bases, and 7 bases lay in between. CDR1 and CDR2 from the germline V gene are MNHEY and SMNVEV (reference sequence). Here the CDR3 DNA reads TGTGCCAGCAGTTACCTTGGCTCTGGGGCCAACGTCCTGACTTTC. This encodes CASSYLGSGANVLTF. Filled out from reference TRBV27 and TRBJ2-6, the complete variable domain reads EAQVTQNPRYLITVTGKKLTVTCSQNMNHEYMSWYRQDPGLGLRQIYYSMNVEVTDKGDVPEGYKVSRKEKRNFPLILESPSPNQTSLYFCASSYLGSGANVLTFGAGSRLTVL.

This clonotype was seen a handful of times. This rearrangement joins TRBV6-2 or TRBV6-3 to TRBJ1-5; D is uncertain. Between the trimmed V and J ends, which lost 0 bases and 0 bases, there was a span of 6 bases. The CDR3 runs 15 residues. Germline V gene data show CDR1 as MNHEY and CDR2 as SVGEGT. In DNA, the CDR3 is TGTGCCAGCAGTTACTCATACGCTAGCAATCAGCCCCAGCATTTT. Translating gives CASSYSYASNQPQHF.

The CDR3 DNA reads TGTGCCAGCAGCCCCCAGCCGGGGGACAGCTACGAGCAGTACTTC. As protein: CASSPQPGDSYEQYF. The chain links TRBV6-2 or TRBV6-3 to TRBJ2-7, with D perhaps matching TRBD1 (7 bases). The CDR3 is 15 residues long. The V end lost 6 bases, the J end lost 3 bases, and 18 bases lay between the germline ends. Germline-derived CDR1 and CDR2 are MNHEY and SVGEGT.

This clonotype was seen a handful of times. The chain employs TRBV27 and TRBJ2-1; 9 bases fit TRBD2. CDR3 length equals 14 residues. CDR1 is MNHEY and CDR2 is SMNVEV in the germline V gene (reference sequence). The V gene end was trimmed by 7 bases and the J gene end by 3 bases; junction bases not matched to a gene: 4. The CDR3 DNA reads TGTGCCAGCACCCCGACTAGCGGCTACAATGAGCAGTTCTTC. It specifies CASTPTSGYNEQFF.

V is TRBV27 and J is TRBJ2-7, with 8 bases lining up with TRBD2. The CDR3 loop spans 14 amino acids. J lost 2 bases, V lost 7 bases, and 7 bases had no gene match. Germline CDR1 MNHEY, CDR2 SMNVEV (reference sequence). The chain's CDR3 is CASKLGGVTYEQYF. In nucleotides, the CDR3 is TGTGCCAGCAAACTCGGGGGGGTGACCTACGAGCAGTACTTC.

CDR3 sequence reads: CASSPPGNAAEAFF. CDR3 DNA: TGTGCCAGCAGCCCCCCCGGCAACGCCGCTGAAGCTTTCTTT. This sequence joins TRBV7-3 and TRBJ1-1; D unresolved. This CDR3 has 14 residues. Germline V CDR1 and CDR2: SGHTA, FQGTGA. The ends were cut back, 5 bases at V and 6 bases at J, with 16 bases in the middle. The complete variable domain, with remaining parts taken from reference TRBV7-3 and TRBJ1-1, reads GAGVSQTPSNKVTEKGKYVELRCDPISGHTALYWYRQSLGQGPEFLIYFQGTGAADDSGLPNDRFFAVRPEGSVSTLKIQRTERGDSAVYLCASSPPGNAAEAFFGQGTRLTVV.

The CDR3 is CASSLARYNEQFF. The CDR3 bases are TGTGCCAGCAGCTTAGCCAGGTACAATGAGCAGTTCTTC. The chain carries TRBV11-2 and TRBJ2-1; D gene unclear. This CDR3 has 13 amino acids. Germline values: CDR1 SGHAT, CDR2 FQNNGV. The V end lost 1 base, the J end lost 4 bases, and 5 bases lay between the germline ends. The complete variable domain, with remaining parts taken from reference TRBV11-2 and TRBJ2-1, reads EAGVAQSPRYKIIEKRQSVAFWCNPISGHATLYWYQQILGQGPKLLIQFQNNGVVDDSQLPKDRFSAERLKGVDSTLKIQPAKLEDSAVYLCASSLARYNEQFFGPGTRLTVL.

The genes are TRBV20-1 and TRBJ2-2; 10 bases are shared with TRBD2. Germline values: CDR1 DFQATT, CDR2 SNEGSKA (reference sequence). With V trimmed by 0 bases and J by 3 bases, 1 base remained unmatched. The CDR3 loop spans 15 amino acids. The CDR3 reads CSARDLAGDTGELFF. The CDR3 coding sequence is TGCAGTGCTAGAGATCTAGCGGGAGACACCGGGGAGCTGTTTTTT.

The chain uses TRBV28 and TRBJ2-7; D is perhaps TRBD2 (6 bases). The CDR3 totals 13 residues. The germline CDR1 and CDR2 sequences are MDHEN and SYDVKM. V was pared by 7 bases and J by 2 bases, with 12 bases between. DNA for the CDR3: TGTGCCAGCAAAAGGGACTTGCCCTACGAGCAGTACTTC. Translated, it gives CASKRDLPYEQYF.